These 30 T cell receptor beta chains were all obtained from the same sample, sequenced in a study of identical twins. TCRdb ran MiXCR on the 5' RACE reads and lists one entry per CDR3 protein. The table lists approximately 690,000 distinct CDR3 sequences, 6% to 6.5% of them singletons. The sequenced sample consisted of naive T cells sorted from blood. The receptors stem from a man younger than 35 in good health.

The rearrangement joins TRBV20-1 to TRBJ1-1, with 7 bases lining up with TRBD1. The CDR3 runs 13 residues. The germline CDR1 and CDR2 sequences are DFQATT and SNEGSKA (reference sequence). The V gene end was trimmed by 5 bases and the J gene end by 4 bases; junction bases not matched to a gene: 7. The CDR3 nucleotides are TGCAGTGCTCAAAGACAGGGCGGCACTGAAGCTTTCTTT. Amino acid sequence: CSAQRQGGTEAFF.

This chain connects TRBV6-2 or TRBV6-3 to TRBJ2-7; maybe TRBD1 (5 bases). The CDR3 has 13 residues. V lost 5 bases, J lost 7 bases, and 15 bases lay in between. Germline V gene lookup returns CDR1 MNHEY and CDR2 SVGEGT. The CDR3 reads CASSEVTGIEQYV. The CDR3 DNA reads as TGTGCCAGCAGTGAGGTAACAGGCATTGAGCAGTACGTC.

There are many counts of this clonotype. The chain recombines TRBV12-3 or TRBV12-4 with TRBJ1-2; TRBD1 matches 8 bases. This CDR3 is built from 14 residues. The trim removed 0 bases at V and 6 bases at J, leaving 3 bases unmatched. This CDR3 is CASSLAQGANGYTF. The CDR3 DNA follows: TGTGCCAGCAGTTTAGCCCAGGGGGCGAATGGCTACACCTTC.

J is TRBJ1-2 and V is TRBV25-1; TRBD1 is a possible D gene (5 bases). V lost 8 bases to trimming and J lost 4 bases, with 17 bases between them. The CDR3 covers 14 residues. Germline V lookup: CDR1 MGHDK, CDR2 SYGVNS. The CDR3: CASYGGLVTYGYTF. The CDR3 DNA sequence: TGTGCCAGCTACGGGGGACTAGTAACCTATGGCTACACCTTC.

This CDR3 is CASSLAVHRVNTGELFF. Here the CDR3 DNA reads TGCGCCAGCAGCTTGGCTGTCCACAGGGTGAACACCGGGGAGCTGTTTTTT. The chain is built from TRBV5-1 and TRBJ2-2; perhaps TRBD1 as D (6 bases). The CDR3 is 17 amino acids. The germline V gene encodes CDR1 SGHRS and CDR2 YFSETQ. V was clipped by 0 bases and J by 1 base, with 13 bases between them.

This clonotype showed up just a few times. The J gene is TRBJ2-1, the V gene TRBV12-3 or TRBV12-4; 13 bases agree with TRBD2. The CDR3 spans 14 residues. Trimming cost V 9 bases and J 4 bases; bases outside gene matches: 3. The CDR3 DNA reads TGTGCCAGTACTAGCGGGAGGGCGTACAATGAGCAGTTCTTC. Its translation is CASTSGRAYNEQFF.

This clonotype has a count of ten or more. The rearrangement links TRBV27 to TRBJ2-1, with 7 bases matching TRBD2. The CDR3 covers 13 residues. Per the germline V gene, CDR1 is MNHEY and CDR2 is SMNVEV (reference sequence). Germline trimming cut 3 bases from V and 8 bases from J; bases unmatched to any gene: 4. CDR3 nucleotides: TGTGCCAGCAGTTTGGGGGGGGGAGATGAGCAGTTCTTC. Protein sequence: CASSLGGGDEQFF.

This clonotype was recorded many times. The J gene is TRBJ2-1, the V gene TRBV5-1; D is uncertain. With 3 bases removed from V and 4 bases from J, the gap between germline ends came to 8 bases. The V gene's germline CDR1 is SGHRS and CDR2 YFSETQ. This CDR3 is 13 amino acids long. This chain's CDR3 is CASSYQEYNEQFF. The CDR3 DNA reads TGCGCCAGCAGCTACCAAGAGTACAATGAGCAGTTCTTC.

Ten or more counts support this clonotype. The chain recombines TRBV25-1 with TRBJ1-4; TRBD1 is a possible D gene (6 bases). This CDR3 has 15 residues. Germline loops: CDR1 MGHDK, CDR2 SYGVNS. The germline V and J ends were trimmed by 5 bases and 3 bases, with 13 bases remaining between them. The chain's CDR3 is CASSTIRGANEKLFF. The CDR3 region has the DNA TGTGCCAGCAGTACTATCAGGGGTGCTAATGAAAAACTGTTTTTT. The variable domain in full, with the rest retrieved from reference TRBV25-1 and TRBJ1-4, is EADIYQTPRYLVIGTGKKITLECSQTMGHDKMYWYQQDPGMELHLIHYSYGVNSTEKGDLSSESTVSRIRTEHFPLTLESARPSHTSQYLCASSTIRGANEKLFFGSGTQLSVL.

The chain couples TRBV4-1 to TRBJ2-5, with a possible D match to TRBD2 (6 bases). The CDR3 extends over 15 amino acids. V was cut by 0 bases and J by 2 bases, with 10 bases left in between. Germline CDR1 and CDR2: MGHRA and YSYEKL. The CDR3 here is CASSQETGVQETQYF. CDR3 DNA sequence: TGCGCCAGCAGCCAAGAAACGGGAGTACAAGAGACCCAGTACTTC.

V is TRBV2 and J is TRBJ2-7; no reliable D call. The V end was cut by 6 bases, the J end by 6 bases, with 9 bases between. The CDR3 totals 11 residues. Germline loops: CDR1 SNHLY, CDR2 FYNNEI. The CDR3 DNA reads TGTGCCAGCAGAGTACTTCCCGAGCAGTACGTC. Protein sequence: CASRVLPEQYV.

The rearrangement joins TRBV9 to TRBJ2-5; maybe TRBD2 (8 bases). This CDR3 comprises 14 residues. Trimming stripped 7 bases from V and 5 bases from J, with 18 bases between. Germline CDR1 reads SGDLS; CDR2 reads YYNGEE. CDR3 in amino acids: CASAREGAMETQYF. In nucleotides, the CDR3 is TGTGCCAGCGCACGGGAGGGGGCTATGGAGACCCAGTACTTC.

This clonotype was counted only a few times. The chain's CDR3 is CSVTQGGETQYF. The CDR3 DNA sequence: TGCAGCGTCACACAGGGAGGAGAGACCCAGTACTTC. This sequence joins TRBV29-1 and TRBJ2-5; possibly TRBD1 or TRBD2 for D (6 bases each). This CDR3 has 12 amino acids. Trimming stripped 6 bases from V and 4 bases from J, with 12 bases between. Germline-derived CDR1 and CDR2 are SQVTM and ANQGSEA.

This clonotype was found many times. The chain recombines TRBV12-3 or TRBV12-4 with TRBJ2-3; 8 bases fit TRBD2. The CDR3 is 15 amino acids. Trimming took 3 bases from V and 6 from J; bases not matched to a gene: 8. The CDR3 region is CASSLQAGVSDTQYF. CDR3 coding DNA: TGTGCCAGCAGTTTGCAAGCGGGAGTCTCGGATACGCAGTATTTT.

The table lists this clonotype with a few counts. The rearrangement uses TRBV4-1 and TRBJ2-1; 10 bases agree with TRBD2. J lost 4 bases, V lost 0 bases, and 6 bases had no gene match. CDR1 and CDR2 from the germline V gene are MGHRA and YSYEKL. This CDR3 is built from 17 residues. CDR3 in amino acids: CASSQEGASGSYNEQFF. As DNA, the CDR3 is TGCGCCAGCAGCCAAGAAGGGGCTAGCGGGAGTTACAATGAGCAGTTCTTC.

There are many counts of this clonotype. The gene calls are TRBV4-3 and TRBJ2-1, with 7 bases matching TRBD2. The CDR3 is 17 amino acids. CDR1 LGHNA and CDR2 YSLEER come from the germline V gene. V was clipped by 6 bases and J by 4 bases; unmatched bases: 15. This chain's CDR3 is CASSPRREAGHYNEQFF. DNA of the CDR3: TGCGCCAGCAGTCCAAGAAGGGAAGCGGGGCATTACAATGAGCAGTTCTTC.

This chain joins TRBV15 and TRBJ2-3; no firm D call. V gave up 4 bases and J gave up 3 bases, with 11 bases separating them. There are 14 residues in the CDR3. Germline V gene sequence: CDR1 LNHNV, CDR2 YYDKDF (reference sequence). The CDR3 coding sequence is TGTGCCACCAGCAAAGACCGTTGGACAGATACGCAGTATTTT. Protein: CATSKDRWTDTQYF.

A few counts support this clonotype. The rearrangement links TRBV12-3 or TRBV12-4 to TRBJ2-7; no clear D. The V and J ends lost 5 bases and 4 bases respectively, with 12 bases between them. The CDR3 loop spans 13 amino acids. CDR3 in amino acids: CASSPDPLYEQYF. CDR3 sequence (DNA): TGTGCCAGCAGTCCGGACCCGCTTTACGAGCAGTACTTC.

The sample holds many counts of this clonotype. The chain has TRBV12-3 or TRBV12-4 and TRBJ1-5; weak D call: TRBD1 (5 bases). The CDR3 is 16 amino acids. V dropped 3 bases and J dropped 1 base, with 13 bases sitting between them. CDR3 DNA sequence: TGTGCCAGCAGTTTGACGGGGACCCTGAGCAATCAGCCCCAGCATTTT. Translation gives CASSLTGTLSNQPQHF.

The table lists this clonotype with many counts. The chain has TRBV20-1 and TRBJ2-3; 11 positions agree with TRBD2. The V gene end was trimmed by 8 bases and the J gene end by 4 bases; junction bases not matched to a gene: 8. CDR1 is DFQATT and CDR2 is SNEGSKA in the germline V gene (reference sequence). The CDR3 has 14 residues. This chain's CDR3 is CSTDSGRGADTQYF. The CDR3 bases are TGCAGTACTGATAGCGGGAGGGGCGCAGATACGCAGTATTTT.

The rearrangement uses TRBV6-1 and TRBJ2-7; 7 bases match TRBD1. The CDR3 loop spans 15 amino acids. CDR1 MNHNS and CDR2 SASEGT come from the germline V gene. V shed 2 bases and J 5 bases; nucleotides not matched to a gene: 9. The CDR3 protein is CASSESLGTADEQYV. The DNA for the CDR3 is TGTGCCAGCAGTGAAAGCTTGGGGACAGCCGACGAGCAGTACGTC.

Ten or more counts support this clonotype. V is TRBV5-6 and J is TRBJ2-1; tentative D call: TRBD1 (6 bases). From germline, CDR1 is SGHDT and CDR2 YYEEEE. This CDR3 spans 16 amino acids. V lost 5 bases and J 2 bases, leaving 17 bases between the germline ends. Here the CDR3 DNA reads TGTGCCAGCAGTTTGCCCCCGGGACAACCCTACAATGAGCAGTTCTTC. This encodes CASSLPPGQPYNEQFF. The variable domain in full, completed from reference TRBV5-6 and TRBJ2-1, reads DAGVTQSPTHLIKTRGQQVTLRCSPKSGHDTVSWYQQALGQGPQFIFQYYEEEERQRGNFPDRFSGHQFPNYSSELNVNALLLGDSALYLCASSLPPGQPYNEQFFGPGTRLTVL.

This clonotype was seen at least ten times. This rearrangement joins TRBV9 to TRBJ2-2; D is uncertain. V dropped 0 bases and J dropped 7 bases, with 7 bases sitting between them. Germline assignment: CDR1 SGDLS and CDR2 YYNGEE. The length of the CDR3 is 13 residues. The CDR3 DNA reads as TGTGCCAGCAGCGTAGGAATTAGCGGGGAGCTGTTTTTT. It codes for CASSVGISGELFF.

In this sample, this clonotype turned up a few times. The gene calls are TRBV4-2 and TRBJ2-1, with D perhaps TRBD2 (6 bases). Trimming pared 0 bases from V and 6 bases from J, leaving 12 bases between. Per germline, CDR1 LGHNA and CDR2 YNFKEQ. This CDR3 region has 15 residues. CDR3 region: CASSQDGSSPNEQFF. DNA of the CDR3: TGTGCCAGCAGCCAAGACGGGAGTTCGCCCAATGAGCAGTTCTTC.

This clonotype was counted between two and nine times. The chain is built from TRBV18 and TRBJ1-1; 8 positions match TRBD1. CDR3 length: 15 residues. CDR1 and CDR2 from the germline V gene are KGHSH and LQKENI. V gave up 1 base and J gave up 3 bases; unmatched junction bases: 4. CDR3: CASSPRTGSDTEAFF. Written as DNA, the CDR3 is TGTGCCAGCTCACCACGGACAGGGTCGGACACTGAAGCTTTCTTT.

There are many counts of this clonotype. The chain employs TRBV3-1 and TRBJ2-7, with TRBD1 as a possible D gene (5 bases). CDR1 is LGHDT, CDR2 YNNKEL, per germline (reference sequence). The ends were cut back, 1 base at V and 4 bases at J, with 11 bases in the middle. The CDR3 sequence is 14 residues long. Written as DNA, the CDR3 is TGTGCCAGCAGCCAAGGGCACAGGCGGTACGAGCAGTACTTC. This gives the protein CASSQGHRRYEQYF.

The rearrangement uses TRBV29-1 and TRBJ2-7, with D maybe TRBD2 (7 bases). CDR1 SQVTM and CDR2 ANQGSEA come from the germline V gene. The CDR3 is 13 amino acids. Trimming pared 4 bases from V and 9 bases from J, leaving 19 bases between. In DNA form, the CDR3 reads TGCAGCGTTGTCCTATCCGGGGGGCCCGGGCAGTACTTC. Residues: CSVVLSGGPGQYF.

This clonotype occurred many times. V gene TRBV5-8 combines with J gene TRBJ2-1; D is unclear. V gave up 4 bases and J gave up 1 base, with 6 bases separating them. CDR3 length: 13 residues. Per germline, CDR1 SGHTS and CDR2 YDEGEE. The CDR3 reads CASSLRSYNEQFF. In nucleotides, the CDR3 is TGTGCCAGCAGCCTTAGATCCTACAATGAGCAGTTCTTC.

This clonotype has just a few counts. The chain uses TRBV2 and TRBJ1-5; D is unclear. V dropped 10 bases and J dropped 4 bases, with 14 bases sitting between them. CDR3 length: 13 amino acids. The germline V gene has CDR1 SNHLY and CDR2 FYNNEI. The CDR3 sequence is CATTRGWNQPQHF. As DNA, the CDR3 is TGTGCCACGACCAGAGGGTGGAATCAGCCCCAGCATTTT.

This clonotype was counted between two and nine times. The rearrangement joins TRBV12-3 or TRBV12-4 to TRBJ1-3, with 8 bases lining up with TRBD1. The CDR3 extends over 16 amino acids. The V and J ends lost 5 bases and 0 bases, in that order; junction bases with no gene match: 6. The CDR3 coding sequence is TGTGCCAGCAGTCCGACAGGGGTTAGCTCTGGAAACACCATATATTTT. Protein sequence: CASSPTGVSSGNTIYF.